The 31 T cell receptor beta chains given below trace back to one sample, sequenced in a study of CD8+ T cells in alopecia areata. RNA was extracted and reverse transcribed into cDNA as the sequencing template. Clones were read by immunoSEQ multiplex PCR, and TCRdb kept only the in-frame ones, dropping some. This table has around 97,000 clones, approximately 58% appearing once. The sequenced sample consisted of CD4+ T cells sorted from blood. The source of these receptors is a human donor in good health.

This sequence joins TRBV29-1 and TRBJ1-1, with TRBD1 matching over 8 bases. Germline CDR1 SQVTM, CDR2 ANQGSEA. CDR3 length: 14 residues. Unmatched junction bases numbered 6, after V lost 4 bases and J lost 2 bases. CDR3 in amino acids: CSVGEQGVNTEAFF. The CDR3 DNA reads TGCAGCGTTGGGGAACAGGGGGTAAACACTGAAGCTTTCTTT.

In this sample, this clone turned up a few times. V is TRBV6-1 and J is TRBJ2-6; no firm D call. The V end was cut by 9 bases, the J end by 1 base, with 10 bases between. Germline V lookup: CDR1 MNHNS, CDR2 SASEGT. CDR3 length: 14 amino acids. CDR3 in amino acids: CASTAGSGANVLTF. The DNA for the CDR3 is TGTGCCAGTACCGCTGGGTCTGGGGCCAACGTCCTGACTTTC.

The genes are TRBV30 and TRBJ2-7, with TRBD1 as a possible D gene (6 bases). This CDR3 has 13 amino acids. V gave up 2 bases and J gave up 4 bases, with 12 bases separating them. Per the germline V gene, CDR1 is GTSNPN and CDR2 is SVGIG (reference sequence). The DNA for the CDR3 is TGTGCCTGGAGTACAGGGCTCCGATACGAGCAGTACTTC. The encoded protein is CAWSTGLRYEQYF.

This chain connects TRBV7-2 to TRBJ2-3; 9 nucleotides line up with TRBD2. Germline loops: CDR1 SGHTA, CDR2 FQGNSA. V trimming: 5 bases; J trimming: 1 base; junction bases outside the gene matches: 7. The CDR3 totals 16 residues. This chain's CDR3 is CASSPRLAGGTDTQYF. The CDR3 DNA reads as TGTGCCAGCAGCCCGCGTTTAGCGGGGGGCACAGATACGCAGTATTTT.

The rearrangement links TRBV15 to TRBJ1-2; maybe TRBD1 (5 bases). In germline, CDR1 is LNHNV, CDR2 YYDKDF (reference sequence). Deletions cut 4 bases from V and 0 bases from J, with 12 bases between. This CDR3 spans 15 amino acids. The CDR3: CATSTQGWANYGYTF. The CDR3 DNA sequence: TGTGCCACCAGCACGCAGGGATGGGCTAACTATGGCTACACCTTC.

V and J are TRBV7-2 and TRBJ2-7, with D tentatively TRBD2 (7 bases). The CDR3 contains 15 residues. With 3 bases removed from V and 3 bases from J, the gap between germline ends came to 15 bases. Germline V gene sequence: CDR1 SGHTA, CDR2 FQGNSA. As DNA, the CDR3 is TGTGCCAGCAGCTTTAAATCGGGGGGCGTCTACGAGCAGTACTTC. Its translation is CASSFKSGGVYEQYF.

This chain connects TRBV29-1 to TRBJ2-3; 10 bases line up with TRBD2. The trim removed 4 bases at V and 2 bases at J, leaving 12 bases unmatched. The CDR3 length is 17 residues. CDR1 SQVTM and CDR2 ANQGSEA come from the germline V gene. For the CDR3, the DNA is TGCAGCGTTGTCGGAAGCGGGGGGGCATCCTACACAGATACGCAGTATTTT. It specifies CSVVGSGGASYTDTQYF.

The table lists this clone with a few counts. The chain couples TRBV19 to TRBJ2-1, with TRBD2 matching over 7 bases. Germline values: CDR1 LNHDA, CDR2 SQIVND (reference sequence). The CDR3 covers 14 residues. Trimming at V came to 3 bases and at J to 9 bases, leaving 8 bases not matched to a gene. CDR3 sequence reads: CASSMGGMGVEQFF. DNA of the CDR3: TGTGCCAGTAGTATGGGGGGGATGGGCGTTGAGCAGTTCTTC.

Only a few counts were recorded for this clone. The V call is TRBV7-2, the J call TRBJ2-3, with TRBD1 identical over 7 bases. The CDR3 has 17 amino acids. Germline V gene sequence: CDR1 SGHTA, CDR2 FQGNSA. J lost 6 bases, V lost 4 bases, and 16 bases had no gene match. The chain's CDR3 is CASSSPGYSQGDDTQYF. CDR3 coding DNA: TGTGCCAGCAGCTCGCCAGGATACTCTCAGGGGGACGATACGCAGTATTTT.

The chain is built from TRBV29-1 and TRBJ1-2; 12 bases map to TRBD1. Per germline, CDR1 SQVTM and CDR2 ANQGSEA. The CDR3 has 12 amino acids. The junction had 4 bases not matched to a gene; V was cut back by 7 bases and J by 7 bases. CDR3 region: CSAGQGARGYTF. CDR3 DNA sequence: TGCAGCGCGGGACAGGGGGCGCGTGGCTACACCTTC.

V gene TRBV6-6 combines with J gene TRBJ1-1; unclear D gene. CDR1 is MNHNY and CDR2 is SVGAGI in the germline V gene (reference sequence). The CDR3 has 15 residues. The ends were cut back, 3 bases at V and 1 base at J, with 12 bases in the middle. The CDR3 DNA reads as TGTGCCAGCAGTTATTTTGGTGCGGCGAACACTGAAGCTTTCTTT. As protein: CASSYFGAANTEAFF.

This clone has only one observation. This chain joins TRBV2 and TRBJ2-1; either TRBD1 or TRBD2 may fit D (5 bases each). The germline CDR1 and CDR2 sequences are SNHLY and FYNNEI. Between the trimmed V and J ends, which lost 2 bases and 3 bases, there was a span of 11 bases. CDR3 length: 15 amino acids. The DNA of the CDR3 is TGTGCCAGCAGTGAACAGGGCGGGTTCTACAATGAGCAGTTCTTC. Translated, it gives CASSEQGGFYNEQFF. The variable domain in full, with the rest retrieved from reference TRBV2 and TRBJ2-1, is EPEVTQTPSHQVTQMGQEVILRCVPISNHLYFYWYRQILGQKVEFLVSFYNNEISEKSEIFDDQFSVERPDGSNFTLKIRSTKLEDSAMYFCASSEQGGFYNEQFFGPGTRLTVL.

The chain is built from TRBV7-9 and TRBJ2-3, with D maybe TRBD1 (5 bases). The germline V gene has CDR1 SEHNR and CDR2 FQNEAQ (reference sequence). This CDR3 has 13 residues. Trimming took 3 bases from V and 6 from J, leaving 10 bases between them. The CDR3 sequence is CASSLAGRDTQYF. The CDR3 DNA reads as TGTGCCAGCAGCTTGGCAGGGCGTGATACGCAGTATTTT.

This sequence joins TRBV19 and TRBJ1-5; possibly TRBD1 for D (6 bases). The germline V gene encodes CDR1 LNHDA and CDR2 SQIVND (reference sequence). CDR3 size: 14 residues. The ends were cut back, 7 bases at V and 5 bases at J, with 15 bases in the middle. CDR3 amino acids: CASTVGGLDQPQHF. The CDR3 nucleotides read TGTGCCAGTACAGTTGGGGGGCTGGATCAGCCCCAGCATTTT.

The chain couples TRBV10-3 to TRBJ2-5; D not certain. Germline V gene data show CDR1 as ENHRY and CDR2 as SYGVKD. The CDR3 runs to 15 residues. Deletions cut 4 bases from V and 1 base from J, with 13 bases between. The CDR3 protein is CAISGGFGPQETQYF. The CDR3 DNA is TGTGCCATCAGTGGGGGATTTGGCCCCCAAGAGACCCAGTACTTC.

The chain has TRBV29-1 and TRBJ1-1; TRBD1 agrees at 7 bases. The germline V gene has CDR1 SQVTM and CDR2 ANQGSEA. CDR3 length: 13 residues. The ends lost 7 bases at V and 0 bases at J; junction bases unmatched: 5. The CDR3 nucleotides read TGCAGCGCCGCGGGACAGCTGAACACTGAAGCTTTCTTT. Protein: CSAAGQLNTEAFF.

The gene calls are TRBV28 and TRBJ2-7; 8 bases agree with TRBD1. The CDR3 runs 15 residues. The J segment lost 4 bases and the V segment lost 7 bases, leaving 12 bases of the junction unmatched. The germline CDR1 and CDR2 sequences are MDHEN and SYDVKM. CDR3 sequence (DNA): TGTGCCAGCATGGTTCCCGGGACAGGAATGTACGAGCAGTACTTC. Protein product: CASMVPGTGMYEQYF.

The chain is built from TRBV28 and TRBJ2-7, with 8 bases fitting TRBD1. CDR1 is MDHEN, CDR2 SYDVKM, per germline. The CDR3 spans 17 residues. Trimming at V came to 6 bases and at J to 0 bases, leaving 13 bases not matched to a gene. CDR3: CASSRGQGHRSSYEQYF. The CDR3 bases are TGTGCCAGCAGCCGCGGACAGGGCCACCGAAGCTCCTACGAGCAGTACTTC.

This chain joins TRBV5-6 and TRBJ1-5; TRBD1 is a possible D gene (5 bases). The CDR3 is 14 amino acids. The V end was cut by 5 bases, the J end by 5 bases, with 14 bases between. Looked up from germline, CDR1 is SGHDT and CDR2 is YYEEEE. CDR3 coding DNA: TGTGCCAGCAGTATGGGGGGGTTGCATCAGCCCCAGCATTTT. It specifies CASSMGGLHQPQHF. The full variable domain, with the rest looked up from reference TRBV5-6 and TRBJ1-5, is DAGVTQSPTHLIKTRGQQVTLRCSPKSGHDTVSWYQQALGQGPQFIFQYYEEEERQRGNFPDRFSGHQFPNYSSELNVNALLLGDSALYLCASSMGGLHQPQHFGDGTRLSIL.

The chain employs TRBV7-2 and TRBJ2-5, with 14 nucleotides matching TRBD2. V lost 3 bases to trimming and J lost 5 bases; unmatched junction nucleotides: 5. The CDR3 extends over 16 amino acids. The germline V gene encodes CDR1 SGHTA and CDR2 FQGNSA. The CDR3 protein is CASSFWTSGGRETQYF. As DNA, the CDR3 is TGTGCCAGCAGCTTTTGGACTAGCGGGGGGAGGGAGACCCAGTACTTC.

J is TRBJ2-3 and V is TRBV29-1; perhaps TRBD2 as D (6 bases). Trimming stripped 4 bases from V and 7 bases from J, with 12 bases between. The CDR3 extends over 12 amino acids. Germline loops: CDR1 SQVTM, CDR2 ANQGSEA. The CDR3 DNA is TGCAGCGTTGGGCGGGACGGGCATACGCAGTATTTT. It is translated as CSVGRDGHTQYF.

In the case of this clone: One end of the junction varies from germline; a read error may be responsible. The chain couples TRBV7-7 to TRBJ2-1; TRBD2 might be the D (5 bases). CDR1 is SSHAT, CDR2 FNYEAQ, per germline (reference sequence). This CDR3 has 13 residues. The CDR3 coding sequence is TGTGCTAGCAGCTTAGCGTGGCGAGAAGAGCAGTTCTTC. This encodes CASSLAWREEQFF.

This clone has more than one count but fewer than ten. V and J are TRBV14 and TRBJ2-3; 9 bases map to TRBD2. The CDR3 spans 15 residues. The ends lost 4 bases at V and 6 bases at J; junction bases unmatched: 8. The germline V gene encodes CDR1 SGHDN and CDR2 FVKESK. The DNA of the CDR3 is TGTGCCAGCAGCCTACTAGCGGGCACGGGGGATACGCAGTATTTT. Its translation is CASSLLAGTGDTQYF.

This chain joins TRBV6-6 and TRBJ2-5, with D tentatively TRBD2 (6 bases). Germline CDR1 reads MNHNY; CDR2 reads SVGAGI (reference sequence). The CDR3 runs 12 residues. The V and J ends lost 6 bases and 4 bases respectively, with 9 bases between them. The CDR3: CASSRGGETQYF. In DNA form, the CDR3 reads TGTGCCAGCAGCCGGGGAGGAGAGACCCAGTACTTC.

This clone was counted between two and nine times. V is TRBV7-8 and J is TRBJ2-3; 7 bases align to TRBD2. Germline V CDR1 and CDR2: SGHVS, FQNEAQ. V shed 4 bases, J shed 2 bases, and the junction held 9 bases outside the gene matches. This CDR3 has 16 residues. In nucleotides, the CDR3 is TGTGCCAGCAGCTCCATGTGGGACTACATCACAGATACGCAGTATTTT. Residues: CASSSMWDYITDTQYF.

This clone was observed once. The J gene is TRBJ1-1, the V gene TRBV25-1; 7 positions agree with TRBD1. This CDR3 spans 13 amino acids. Germline CDR1 reads MGHDK; CDR2 reads SYGVNS. J gave up 6 bases and V 6 bases, and 7 bases lay outside the gene matches. This CDR3 reads CASSPTGMPEAFF. The CDR3, as DNA: TGTGCCAGCAGCCCGACAGGGATGCCTGAAGCTTTCTTT.

The count of this clone is one. This sequence joins TRBV29-1 and TRBJ1-1; D gene ambiguous. Trimming removed 5 bases from V and 4 bases from J, with 14 bases in between. The germline gives CDR1 SQVTM, CDR2 ANQGSEA. The CDR3 sequence is 13 residues long. The CDR3 here is CSVQPRDSTEAFF. The CDR3 nucleotides read TGCAGCGTTCAACCCCGGGATTCCACTGAAGCTTTCTTT. Together with reference TRBV29-1 and TRBJ1-1, the CDR3 gives the full variable domain: SAVISQKPSRDICQRGTSLTIQCQVDSQVTMMFWYRQQPGQSLTLIATANQGSEATYESGFVIDKFPISRPNLTFSTLTVSNMSPEDSSIYLCSVQPRDSTEAFFGQGTRLTVV.

This chain joins TRBV30 and TRBJ2-7, with a possible D match to TRBD1 (5 bases). Trimming left V 1 base short and J 6 bases short, with 7 bases between. CDR3 length: 11 residues. Germline V gives CDR1 GTSNPN, CDR2 SVGIG (reference sequence). The CDR3 reads CAWSEGVEQYF. In DNA, the CDR3 is TGTGCCTGGAGTGAAGGGGTCGAGCAGTACTTC.

This clone was counted a few times. J is TRBJ1-1 and V is TRBV29-1; D unclear. Germline V CDR1 and CDR2: SQVTM, ANQGSEA. This CDR3 region has 13 residues. The V and J ends lost 2 bases and 0 bases respectively, with 7 bases between them. CDR3 in amino acids: CSVENQMNTEAFF. The DNA of the CDR3 is TGCAGCGTTGAAAATCAAATGAACACTGAAGCTTTCTTT.

The chain employs TRBV7-9 and TRBJ2-5; unclear D gene. The assigned J gene may be wrong: the sequence end matches TRBJ2-7 better. The germline V gene encodes CDR1 SEHNR and CDR2 FQNEAQ (reference sequence). The CDR3 totals 15 residues. The CDR3 region has the DNA TGTGCCAGCAGCCACCATATGGGCCTAAAAAACGAGCAGTACTTC. The encoded protein is CASSHHMGLKNEQYF.

The CDR3 DNA sequence: TGTGCCAGCAGCTTGGAAGGGGAAGCCTACAATGAGCAGTTCTTC. Its protein is CASSLEGEAYNEQFF. The chain has TRBV5-5 and TRBJ2-1; the D gene is possibly TRBD1 (5 bases). Trimming stripped 0 bases from V and 2 bases from J, with 9 bases between. The CDR3 sequence is 15 residues long. The germline gives CDR1 SGHKS, CDR2 YYEKEE (reference sequence).